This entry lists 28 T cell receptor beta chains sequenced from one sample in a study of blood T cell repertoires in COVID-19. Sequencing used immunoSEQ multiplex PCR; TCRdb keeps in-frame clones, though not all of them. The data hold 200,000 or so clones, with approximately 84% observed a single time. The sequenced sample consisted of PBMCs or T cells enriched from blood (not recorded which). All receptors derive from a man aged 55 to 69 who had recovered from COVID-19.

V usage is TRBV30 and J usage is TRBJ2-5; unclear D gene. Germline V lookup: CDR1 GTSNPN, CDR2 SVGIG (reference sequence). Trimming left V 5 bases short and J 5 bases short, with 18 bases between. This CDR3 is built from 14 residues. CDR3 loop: CAWAAGNLAETQYF. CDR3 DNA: TGTGCCTGGGCTGCAGGAAACCTGGCGGAGACCCAGTACTTC. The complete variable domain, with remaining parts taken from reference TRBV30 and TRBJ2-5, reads SQTIHQWPATLVQPVGSPLSLECTVEGTSNPNLYWYRQAAGRGLQLLFYSVGIGQISSEVPQNLSASRPQDRQFILSSKKLLLSDSGFYLCAWAAGNLAETQYFGPGTRLLVL.

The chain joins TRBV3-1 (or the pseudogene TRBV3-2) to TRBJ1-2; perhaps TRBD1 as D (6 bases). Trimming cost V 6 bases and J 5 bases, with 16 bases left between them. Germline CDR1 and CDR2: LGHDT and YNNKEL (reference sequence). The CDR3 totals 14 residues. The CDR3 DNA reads TGTGCCAGCAGAACAACAGGGACACCTTATGGCTACACCTTC. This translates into CASRTTGTPYGYTF.

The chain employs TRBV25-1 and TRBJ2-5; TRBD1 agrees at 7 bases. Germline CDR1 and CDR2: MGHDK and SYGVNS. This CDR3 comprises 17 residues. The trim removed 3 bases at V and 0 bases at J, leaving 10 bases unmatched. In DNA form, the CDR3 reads TGTGCCAGCAGTGATCCCTGGACAGGACGGTACCAAGAGACCCAGTACTTC. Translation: CASSDPWTGRYQETQYF.

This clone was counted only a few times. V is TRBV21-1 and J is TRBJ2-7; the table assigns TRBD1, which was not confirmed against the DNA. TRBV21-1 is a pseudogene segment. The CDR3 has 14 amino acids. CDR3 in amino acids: CASSKTGGDYEQYF. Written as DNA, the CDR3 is TGTGCCAGCAGCAAAACAGGGGGCGACTACGAGCAGTACTTC.

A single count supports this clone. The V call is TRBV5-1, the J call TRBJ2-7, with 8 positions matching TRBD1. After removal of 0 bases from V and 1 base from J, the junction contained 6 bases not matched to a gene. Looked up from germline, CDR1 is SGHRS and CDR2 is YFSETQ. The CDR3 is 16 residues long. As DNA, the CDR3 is TGCGCCAGCAGCTTGGGATTGTGGGACAGGTCCTACGAGCAGTACTTC. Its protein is CASSLGLWDRSYEQYF.

The CDR3 is CASSQKRGNYGYTF. CDR3 in DNA: TGTGCCAGCAGCCAAAAAAGGGGTAACTATGGCTACACCTTC. The J gene is TRBJ1-2, the V gene TRBV3-1 (or the pseudogene TRBV3-2); D possibly corresponds to TRBD1 (5 bases). Trimming stripped 2 bases from V and 1 base from J, with 8 bases between. This CDR3 has 14 amino acids. Germline V gives CDR1 LGHDT, CDR2 YNNKEL (reference sequence).

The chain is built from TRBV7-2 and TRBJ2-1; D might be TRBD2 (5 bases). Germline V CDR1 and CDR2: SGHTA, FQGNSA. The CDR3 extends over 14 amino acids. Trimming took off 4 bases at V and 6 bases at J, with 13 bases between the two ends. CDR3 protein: CASSSFREANEQFF. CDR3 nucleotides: TGTGCCAGCAGCTCGTTCCGGGAAGCCAATGAGCAGTTCTTC.

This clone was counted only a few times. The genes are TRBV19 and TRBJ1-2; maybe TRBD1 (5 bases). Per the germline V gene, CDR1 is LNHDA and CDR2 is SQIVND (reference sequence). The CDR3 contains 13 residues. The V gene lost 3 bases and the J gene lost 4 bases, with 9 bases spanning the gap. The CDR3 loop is CASSIAGIYGYTF. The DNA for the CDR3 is TGTGCCAGTAGTATCGCAGGGATCTATGGCTACACCTTC.

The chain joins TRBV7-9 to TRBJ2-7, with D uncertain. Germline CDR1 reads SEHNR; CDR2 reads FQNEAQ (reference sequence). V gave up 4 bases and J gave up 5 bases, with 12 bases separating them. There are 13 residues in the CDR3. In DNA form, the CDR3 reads TGTGCCAGCAGCTCCCCACCGAGCCACGAGCAGTACTTC. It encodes CASSSPPSHEQYF. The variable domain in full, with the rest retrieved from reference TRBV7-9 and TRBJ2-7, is DTGVSQNPRHKITKRGQNVTFRCDPISEHNRLYWYRQTLGQGPEFLTYFQNEAQLEKSRLLSDRFSAERPKGSFSTLEIQRTEQGDSAMYLCASSSPPSHEQYFGPGTRLTVT.

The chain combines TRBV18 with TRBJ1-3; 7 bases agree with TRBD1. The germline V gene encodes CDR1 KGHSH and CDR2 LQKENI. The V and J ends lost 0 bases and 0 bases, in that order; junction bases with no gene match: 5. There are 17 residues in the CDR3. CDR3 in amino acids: CASSPPDRRISGNTIYF. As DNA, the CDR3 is TGTGCCAGCTCACCACCGGACAGGAGAATCTCTGGAAACACCATATATTTT.

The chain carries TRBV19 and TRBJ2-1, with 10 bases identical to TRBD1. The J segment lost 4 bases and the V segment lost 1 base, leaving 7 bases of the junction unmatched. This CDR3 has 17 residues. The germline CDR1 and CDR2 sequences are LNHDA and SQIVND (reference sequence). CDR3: CASSIAWDRGGYNEQFF. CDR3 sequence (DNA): TGTGCCAGTAGTATAGCGTGGGACAGGGGTGGGTACAATGAGCAGTTCTTC.

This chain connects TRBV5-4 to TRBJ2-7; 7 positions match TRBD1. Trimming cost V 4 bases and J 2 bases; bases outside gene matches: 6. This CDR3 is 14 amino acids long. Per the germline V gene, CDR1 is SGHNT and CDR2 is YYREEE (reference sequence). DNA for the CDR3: TGTGCCAGCAGCGTGGAGACAGGGCCCTACGAGCAGTACTTC. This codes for CASSVETGPYEQYF.

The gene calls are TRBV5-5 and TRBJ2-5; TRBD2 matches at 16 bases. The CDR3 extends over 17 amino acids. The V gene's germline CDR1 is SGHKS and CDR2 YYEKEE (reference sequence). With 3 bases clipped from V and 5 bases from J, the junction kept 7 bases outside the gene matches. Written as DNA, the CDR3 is TGTGCCAGCAGCTGGGGACTAGCGGGGGGGGTGCCCGAGACCCAGTACTTC. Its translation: CASSWGLAGGVPETQYF.

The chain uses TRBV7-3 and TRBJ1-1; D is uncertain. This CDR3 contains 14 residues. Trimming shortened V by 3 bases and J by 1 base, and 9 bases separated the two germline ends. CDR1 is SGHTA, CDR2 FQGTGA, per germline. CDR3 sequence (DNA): TGTGCCAGCAGCTTCGGAGCGGGGAACACTGAAGCTTTCTTT. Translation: CASSFGAGNTEAFF.

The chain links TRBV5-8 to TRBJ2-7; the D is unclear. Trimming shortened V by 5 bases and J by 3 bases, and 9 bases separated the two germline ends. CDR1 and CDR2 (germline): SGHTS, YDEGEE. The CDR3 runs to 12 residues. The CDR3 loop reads CASSGDGYEQYF. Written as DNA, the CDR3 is TGTGCCAGCAGTGGAGACGGCTACGAGCAGTACTTC.

In nucleotides, the CDR3 is TGTGCCAGCGGGTCCACAGGGATCGGAGGCTACACCTTC. Amino acids: CASGSTGIGGYTF. The chain is built from TRBV11-2 and TRBJ1-2, with a weak D call TRBD1 (6 bases). CDR3 length: 13 amino acids. The ends were cut back, 8 bases at V and 8 bases at J, with 18 bases in the middle. Germline CDR1 reads SGHAT; CDR2 reads FQNNGV.

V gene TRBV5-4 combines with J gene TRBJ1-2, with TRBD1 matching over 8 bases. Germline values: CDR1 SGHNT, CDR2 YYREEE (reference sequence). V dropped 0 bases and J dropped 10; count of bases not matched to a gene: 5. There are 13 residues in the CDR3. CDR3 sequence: CASSLGQGPDYTF. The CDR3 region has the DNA TGTGCCAGCAGCTTGGGACAGGGGCCGGACTACACCTTC.

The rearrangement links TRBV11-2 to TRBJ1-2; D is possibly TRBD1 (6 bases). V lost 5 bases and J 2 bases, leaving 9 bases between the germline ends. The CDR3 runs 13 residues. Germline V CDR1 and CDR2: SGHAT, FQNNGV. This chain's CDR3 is CASSAGANYGYTF. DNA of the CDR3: TGTGCCAGCAGCGCGGGGGCAAACTATGGCTACACCTTC. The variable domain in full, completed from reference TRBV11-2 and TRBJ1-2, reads EAGVAQSPRYKIIEKRQSVAFWCNPISGHATLYWYQQILGQGPKLLIQFQNNGVVDDSQLPKDRFSAERLKGVDSTLKIQPAKLEDSAVYLCASSAGANYGYTFGSGTRLTVV.

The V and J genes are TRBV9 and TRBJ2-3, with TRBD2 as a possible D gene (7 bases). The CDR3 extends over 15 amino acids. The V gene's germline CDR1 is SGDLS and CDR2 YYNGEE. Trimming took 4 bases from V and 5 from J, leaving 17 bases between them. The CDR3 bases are TGTGCCAGCAGCCGGGGGGCGCAAGGAGGAGATACGCAGTATTTT. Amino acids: CASSRGAQGGDTQYF.

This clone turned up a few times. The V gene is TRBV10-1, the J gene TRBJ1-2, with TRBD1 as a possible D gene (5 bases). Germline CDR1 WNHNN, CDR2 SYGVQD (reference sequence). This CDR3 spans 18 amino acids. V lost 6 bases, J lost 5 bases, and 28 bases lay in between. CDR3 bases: TGCGCCAGCAGAGAAGTACCTCGGCAGAGGGGCGCGGGGTATGGCTACACCTTC. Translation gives CASREVPRQRGAGYGYTF.

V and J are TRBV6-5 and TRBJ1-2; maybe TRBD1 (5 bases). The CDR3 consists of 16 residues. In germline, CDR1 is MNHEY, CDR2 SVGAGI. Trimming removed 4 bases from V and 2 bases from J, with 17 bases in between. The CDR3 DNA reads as TGTGCCAGCAGTTTACGACAGAATCCAAAAAACTATGGCTACACCTTC. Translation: CASSLRQNPKNYGYTF.

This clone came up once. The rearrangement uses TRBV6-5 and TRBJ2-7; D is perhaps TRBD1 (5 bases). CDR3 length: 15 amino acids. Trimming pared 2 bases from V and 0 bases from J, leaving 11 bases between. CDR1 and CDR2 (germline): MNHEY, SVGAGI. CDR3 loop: CASSYGAPSSYEQYF. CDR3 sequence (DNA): TGTGCCAGCAGTTACGGGGCTCCGAGCTCCTACGAGCAGTACTTC.

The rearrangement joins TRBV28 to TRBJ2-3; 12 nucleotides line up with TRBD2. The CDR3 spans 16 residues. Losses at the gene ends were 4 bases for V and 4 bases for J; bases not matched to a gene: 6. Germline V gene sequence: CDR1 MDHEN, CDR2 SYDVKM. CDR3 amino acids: CASSSTPSGGADTQYF. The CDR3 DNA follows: TGTGCCAGCAGTTCGACTCCTAGCGGGGGGGCAGATACGCAGTATTTT.

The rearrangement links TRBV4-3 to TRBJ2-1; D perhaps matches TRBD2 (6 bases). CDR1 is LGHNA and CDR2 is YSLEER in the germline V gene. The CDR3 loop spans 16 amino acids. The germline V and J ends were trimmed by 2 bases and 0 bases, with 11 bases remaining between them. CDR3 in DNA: TGCGCCAGCAGCCAACGAGACGGGAGCTCCTACAATGAGCAGTTCTTC. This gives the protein CASSQRDGSSYNEQFF.

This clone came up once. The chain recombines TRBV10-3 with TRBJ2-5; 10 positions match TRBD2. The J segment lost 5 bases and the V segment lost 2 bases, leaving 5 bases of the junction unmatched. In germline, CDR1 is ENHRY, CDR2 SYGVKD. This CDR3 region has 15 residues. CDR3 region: CAISEPGTSEETQYF. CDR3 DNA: TGTGCCATCAGTGAGCCCGGGACTAGCGAGGAGACCCAGTACTTC.

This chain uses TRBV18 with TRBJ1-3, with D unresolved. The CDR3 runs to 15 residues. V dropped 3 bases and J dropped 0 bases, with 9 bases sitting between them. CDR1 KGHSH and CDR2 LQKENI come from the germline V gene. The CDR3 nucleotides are TGTGCCAGCTCACCGATCACAGCCTCTGGAAACACCATATATTTT. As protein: CASSPITASGNTIYF.

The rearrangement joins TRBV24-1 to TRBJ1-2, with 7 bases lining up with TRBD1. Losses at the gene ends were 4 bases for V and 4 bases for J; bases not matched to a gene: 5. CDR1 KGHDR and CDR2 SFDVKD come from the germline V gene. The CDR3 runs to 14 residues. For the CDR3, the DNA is TGTGCCACCAGTGAGAAGACAGGGATCTATGGCTACACCTTC. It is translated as CATSEKTGIYGYTF.

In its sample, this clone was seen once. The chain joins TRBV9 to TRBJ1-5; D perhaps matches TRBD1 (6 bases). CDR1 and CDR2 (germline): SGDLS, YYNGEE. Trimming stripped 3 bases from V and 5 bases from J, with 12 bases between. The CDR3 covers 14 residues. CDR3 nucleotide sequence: TGTGCCAGCAGCGGGGACATGAGCCATCAGCCCCAGCATTTT. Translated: CASSGDMSHQPQHF.